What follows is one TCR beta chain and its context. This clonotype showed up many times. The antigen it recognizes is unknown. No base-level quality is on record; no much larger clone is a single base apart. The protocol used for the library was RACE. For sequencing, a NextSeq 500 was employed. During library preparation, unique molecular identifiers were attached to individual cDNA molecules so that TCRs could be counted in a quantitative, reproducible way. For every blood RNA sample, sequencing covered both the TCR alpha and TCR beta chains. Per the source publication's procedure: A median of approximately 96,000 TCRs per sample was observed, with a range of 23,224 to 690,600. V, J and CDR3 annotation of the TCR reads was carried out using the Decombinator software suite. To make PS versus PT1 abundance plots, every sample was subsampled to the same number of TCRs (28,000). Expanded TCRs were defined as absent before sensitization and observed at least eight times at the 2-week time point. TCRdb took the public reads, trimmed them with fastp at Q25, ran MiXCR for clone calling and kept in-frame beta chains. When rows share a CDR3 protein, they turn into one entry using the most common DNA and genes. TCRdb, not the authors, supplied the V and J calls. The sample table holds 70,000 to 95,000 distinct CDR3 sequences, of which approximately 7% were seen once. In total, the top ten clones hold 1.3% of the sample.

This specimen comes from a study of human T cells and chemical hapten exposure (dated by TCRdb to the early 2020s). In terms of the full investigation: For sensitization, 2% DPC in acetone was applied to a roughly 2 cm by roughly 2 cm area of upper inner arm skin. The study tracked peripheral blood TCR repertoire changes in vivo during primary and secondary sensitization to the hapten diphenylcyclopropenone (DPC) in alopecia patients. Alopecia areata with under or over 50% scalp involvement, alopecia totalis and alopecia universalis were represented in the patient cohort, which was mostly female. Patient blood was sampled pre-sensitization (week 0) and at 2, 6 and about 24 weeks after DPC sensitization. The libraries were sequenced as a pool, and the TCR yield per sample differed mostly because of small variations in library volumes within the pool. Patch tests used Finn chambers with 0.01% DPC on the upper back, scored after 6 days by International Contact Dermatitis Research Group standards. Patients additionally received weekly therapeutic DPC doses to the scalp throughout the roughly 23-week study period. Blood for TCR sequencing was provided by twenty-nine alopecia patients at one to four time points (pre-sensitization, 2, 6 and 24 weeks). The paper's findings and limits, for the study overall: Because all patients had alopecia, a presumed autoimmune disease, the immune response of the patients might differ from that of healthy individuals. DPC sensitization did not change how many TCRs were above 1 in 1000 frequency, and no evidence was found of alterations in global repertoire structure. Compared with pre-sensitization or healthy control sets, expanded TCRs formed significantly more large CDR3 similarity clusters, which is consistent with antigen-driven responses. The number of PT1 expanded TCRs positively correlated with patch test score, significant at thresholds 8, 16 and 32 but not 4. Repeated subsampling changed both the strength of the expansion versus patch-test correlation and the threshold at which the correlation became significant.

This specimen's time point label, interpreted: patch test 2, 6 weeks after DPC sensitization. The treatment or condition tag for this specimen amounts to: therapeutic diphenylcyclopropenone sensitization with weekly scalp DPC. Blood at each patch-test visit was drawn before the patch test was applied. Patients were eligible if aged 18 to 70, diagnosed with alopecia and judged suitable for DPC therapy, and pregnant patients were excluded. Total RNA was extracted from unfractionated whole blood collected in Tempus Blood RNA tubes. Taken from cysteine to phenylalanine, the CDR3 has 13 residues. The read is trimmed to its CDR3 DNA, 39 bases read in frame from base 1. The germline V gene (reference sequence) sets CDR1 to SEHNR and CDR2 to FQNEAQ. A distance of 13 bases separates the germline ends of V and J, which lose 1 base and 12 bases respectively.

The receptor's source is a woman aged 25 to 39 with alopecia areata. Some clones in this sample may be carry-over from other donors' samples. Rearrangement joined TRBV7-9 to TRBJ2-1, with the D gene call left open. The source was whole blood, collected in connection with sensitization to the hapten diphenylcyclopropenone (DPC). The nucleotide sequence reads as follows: TGTGCCAGCAGCTTAGTAGTTGGTGGTGGGCAGTTCTTC. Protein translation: CASSLVVGGGQFF.